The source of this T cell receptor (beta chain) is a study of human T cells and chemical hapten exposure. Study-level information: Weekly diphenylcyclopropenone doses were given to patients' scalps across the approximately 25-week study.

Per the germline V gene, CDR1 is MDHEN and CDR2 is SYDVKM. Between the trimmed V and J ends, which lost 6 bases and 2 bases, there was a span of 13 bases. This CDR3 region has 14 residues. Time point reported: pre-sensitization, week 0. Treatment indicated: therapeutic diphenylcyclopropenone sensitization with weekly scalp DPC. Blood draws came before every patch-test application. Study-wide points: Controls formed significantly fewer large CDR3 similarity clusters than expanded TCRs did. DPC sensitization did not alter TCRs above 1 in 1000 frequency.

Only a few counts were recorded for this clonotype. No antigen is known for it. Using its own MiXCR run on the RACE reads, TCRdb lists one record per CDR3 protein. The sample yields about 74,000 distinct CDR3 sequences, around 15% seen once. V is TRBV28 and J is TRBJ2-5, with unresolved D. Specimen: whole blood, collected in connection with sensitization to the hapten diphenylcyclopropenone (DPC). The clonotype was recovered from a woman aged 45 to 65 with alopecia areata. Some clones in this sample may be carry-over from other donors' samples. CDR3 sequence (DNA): TGTGCCAGCAGAATACAGCAACCGCAAGAGACCCAGTACTTC. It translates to CASRIQQPQETQYF.